The present entry profiles one T cell receptor (beta chain) with its context. What it recognizes is unknown. TCR libraries were built from 500 to 600 ng of total RNA by linear amplification. TCRdb itself ran the reads through MiXCR, one entry per CDR3 protein. The table includes roughly 200,000 distinct CDR3 sequences, around 80% detected once. Sorting defined naive CD4+ as CD4+CD8-CD45RO-CD45RA+ and naive CD8+ as CD8+CD4-CD45RA+CD27bright. The entry originates in a study of healthy donors' naive CD4 and CD8 T cells. Study at large: Donors spanned ages 20-25, 40-50 and 60-70 years, half female. General study points: Alpha and beta chains were sequenced in bulk without pairing.

This CDR3 region has 14 residues. Germline V CDR1 and CDR2: DFQATT, SNEGSKA (reference sequence). V dropped 5 bases and J dropped 0 bases, with 13 bases sitting between them. This sequence joins TRBV20-1 and TRBJ1-1; possibly TRBD1 for D (6 bases). The origin of this receptor is a pool of human donors in good health; the sample pools cells from several healthy donors. Sample: naive CD4+ and CD8+ T cells sorted from blood, pooled from several donors. This CDR3 is CSAHRGDMNTEAFF. In nucleotides, the CDR3 is TGCAGTGCTCATAGGGGGGACATGAACACTGAAGCTTTCTTT.